The T cell receptor beta chain under discussion was sequenced for a study of T cell changes during pregnancy in multiple sclerosis. Clones were sequenced by immunoSEQ multiplex PCR, and TCRdb holds only the in-frame ones, with some missing. The repertoire has some 69,000 clones, 85% to 95% of them found once; the top ten carry approximately 2%. Trimming pared 6 bases from V and 4 bases from J, leaving 7 bases between. Germline values: CDR1 MNHEY, CDR2 SVGAGI. The CDR3 is made up of 12 amino acids. Sequenced here: peripheral blood, sampled in the second trimester of pregnancy. This chain links TRBV6-5 with TRBJ2-1; D gene uncertain. The sequence derives from a female donor in good health, enrolled as a control in a pregnancy study. Here the CDR3 reads CASRTPYNEQFF. The CDR3 coding sequence is TGTGCCAGCAGAACACCATACAATGAGCAGTTCTTC.